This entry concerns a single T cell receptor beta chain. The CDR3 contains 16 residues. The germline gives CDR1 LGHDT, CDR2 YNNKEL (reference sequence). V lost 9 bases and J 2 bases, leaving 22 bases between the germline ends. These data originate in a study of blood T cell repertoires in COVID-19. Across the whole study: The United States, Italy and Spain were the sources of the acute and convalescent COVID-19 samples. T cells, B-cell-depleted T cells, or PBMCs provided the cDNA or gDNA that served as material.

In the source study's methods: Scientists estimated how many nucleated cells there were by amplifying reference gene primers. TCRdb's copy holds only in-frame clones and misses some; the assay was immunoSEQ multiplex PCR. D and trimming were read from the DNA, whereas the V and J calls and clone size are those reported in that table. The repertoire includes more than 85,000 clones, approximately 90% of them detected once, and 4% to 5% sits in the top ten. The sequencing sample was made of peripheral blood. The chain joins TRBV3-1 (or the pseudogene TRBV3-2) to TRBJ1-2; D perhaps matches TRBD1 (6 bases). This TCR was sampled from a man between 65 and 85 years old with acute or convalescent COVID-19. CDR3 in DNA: TGTGCCAGTCGAATGGGCCGAGGGGGGGCGAACTATGGCTACACCTTC. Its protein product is CASRMGRGGANYGYTF.